The next 13 T cell receptor beta chains were all read from a single sample in a study of blood T cell repertoires in COVID-19. Assay used: immunoSEQ multiplex PCR; TCRdb lists only in-frame clones, some missing. The sample consists of over 300,000 clones, around 85% of them appearing once. The sample taken for sequencing was PBMCs or T cells enriched from blood (not recorded which). The origin of the receptors is a man in his thirties or forties who had recovered from COVID-19.

The gene calls are TRBV9 and TRBJ2-2; 9 bases match TRBD1. The J segment lost 6 bases and the V segment lost 2 bases, leaving 8 bases of the junction unmatched. Germline V gene data show CDR1 as SGDLS and CDR2 as YYNGEE. This CDR3 is 16 amino acids long. For the CDR3, the DNA is TGTGCCAGCAGCGTTAGGGGACAGGGTCGTCCCGGGGAGCTGTTTTTT. Translated, it gives CASSVRGQGRPGELFF.

The chain couples TRBV9 to TRBJ1-3, with D perhaps TRBD1 (5 bases). Trimming shortened V by 3 bases and J by 1 base, and 11 bases separated the two germline ends. The CDR3 loop spans 15 amino acids. Per the germline V gene, CDR1 is SGDLS and CDR2 is YYNGEE. CDR3 protein: CASSGDSYSGNTIYF. In DNA form, the CDR3 reads TGTGCCAGCAGCGGAGACAGTTATTCTGGAAACACCATATATTTT.

The CDR3 bases are TGCGCCAGCAGCCAAGGGCTGCAGGGTAGGACTGAAGCTTTCTTT. Translating gives CASSQGLQGRTEAFF. The V and J genes are TRBV4-1 and TRBJ1-1; a weak D match, TRBD1 (5 bases). The ends were cut back, 1 base at V and 5 bases at J, with 14 bases in the middle. Germline values: CDR1 MGHRA, CDR2 YSYEKL. The CDR3 is 15 residues long.

This clone is a singleton in its sample. DNA of the CDR3: TGTGCCAGCCGGATCCGGACAGGGGCTTCACCCCTCCACTTT. It codes for CASRIRTGASPLHF. The chain employs TRBV19 and TRBJ1-6, with 9 bases aligning to TRBD1. The V gene end was trimmed by 9 bases and the J gene end by 9 bases; junction bases not matched to a gene: 9. The CDR3 contains 14 residues. The germline V gene encodes CDR1 LNHDA and CDR2 SQIVND (reference sequence).

This sequence joins TRBV7-2 and TRBJ2-5; 8 bases line up with TRBD2. This CDR3 is 13 amino acids long. From germline, CDR1 is SGHTA and CDR2 FQGNSA. V was pared by 2 bases and J by 5 bases, with 1 base of the junction left unmatched. In nucleotides, the CDR3 is TGTGCCAGCAGCTTACTAGCGGGCGAGACCCAGTACTTC. Translating it yields CASSLLAGETQYF.

The chain couples TRBV30 to TRBJ2-5, with 9 bases identical to TRBD2. Germline lookup yields CDR1 GTSNPN and CDR2 SVGIG (reference sequence). V was pared by 3 bases and J by 7 bases, with 12 bases of the junction left unmatched. The CDR3 length is 15 residues. This CDR3 is CAWSHLNSGGGTQYF. CDR3 nucleotide sequence: TGTGCCTGGAGCCATTTGAATAGCGGGGGAGGGACCCAGTACTTC.

The DNA of the CDR3 is TGTGCCTGGAGTACCTACAGAATCCACACCGGGGAGCTGTTTTTT. Amino acids: CAWSTYRIHTGELFF. V is TRBV30 and J is TRBJ2-2, with no clear D. Per the germline V gene, CDR1 is GTSNPN and CDR2 is SVGIG (reference sequence). This CDR3 comprises 15 residues. V dropped 2 bases and J dropped 3 bases, with 13 bases sitting between them.

V gene TRBV5-1 combines with J gene TRBJ1-1; tentative D call: TRBD1 (5 bases). Trimming pared 0 bases from V and 3 bases from J, leaving 15 bases between. The CDR3 runs 16 residues. Germline-derived CDR1 and CDR2 are SGHRS and YFSETQ. In nucleotides, the CDR3 is TGCGCCAGCAGCTTGGCCTCTGTCGCGGGACACACTGAAGCTTTCTTT. Amino acids: CASSLASVAGHTEAFF.

In its sample, this clone was seen a few times. The chain carries TRBV2 and TRBJ2-7, with 7 bases identical to TRBD1. The CDR3 is 14 amino acids. Germline V gene sequence: CDR1 SNHLY, CDR2 FYNNEI. The V gene end was trimmed by 3 bases and the J gene end by 3 bases; junction bases not matched to a gene: 5. The CDR3 DNA is TGTGCCAGCAGTGAGAAAGGGGGCTACTACGAGCAGTACTTC. It is translated as CASSEKGGYYEQYF. Drawing the rest from reference TRBV2 and TRBJ2-7, the complete variable domain is EPEVTQTPSHQVTQMGQEVILRCVPISNHLYFYWYRQILGQKVEFLVSFYNNEISEKSEIFDDQFSVERPDGSNFTLKIRSTKLEDSAMYFCASSEKGGYYEQYFGPGTRLTVT.

The chain employs TRBV4-1 and TRBJ1-4, with a possible D match to TRBD1 (6 bases). Trimming cost V 4 bases and J 4 bases, with 13 bases left between them. Germline lookup yields CDR1 MGHRA and CDR2 YSYEKL. The CDR3 totals 15 residues. This CDR3 reads CASSLQTGNNEKLFF. Here the CDR3 DNA reads TGCGCCAGCAGCCTACAGACAGGAAATAATGAAAAACTGTTTTTT.

V usage is TRBV5-1 and J usage is TRBJ2-5; 7 bases agree with TRBD1. V trimming: 4 bases; J trimming: 5 bases; junction bases outside the gene matches: 14. This CDR3 is built from 16 residues. Germline V gene sequence: CDR1 SGHRS, CDR2 YFSETQ. The CDR3 reads CASSPPTGTDEETQYF. The CDR3 DNA is TGCGCCAGCAGCCCCCCCACCGGGACAGATGAGGAGACCCAGTACTTC.

The rearrangement joins TRBV12-3 or TRBV12-4 to TRBJ1-1; D gene ambiguous. The V end was cut by 6 bases, the J end by 2 bases, with 10 bases between. CDR3 length: 13 amino acids. CDR3 in amino acids: CASRPRQNTEAFF. CDR3 bases: TGTGCCAGCAGACCCAGACAAAACACTGAAGCTTTCTTT.

CDR3 loop: CASSLEGHPRYEQYF. For the CDR3, the DNA is TGCGCCAGCAGCTTAGAGGGACACCCCAGGTACGAGCAGTACTTC. The V and J genes are TRBV5-1 and TRBJ2-7; weak D call: TRBD1 (6 bases). V shed 2 bases and J shed 4 bases, with 16 bases lying between them. The CDR3 has 15 residues. Germline values: CDR1 SGHRS, CDR2 YFSETQ.